These T cell receptor beta chains were read from a single sample in a study of beta chain features in type 1 diabetes. Assay: immunoSEQ multiplex PCR; the TCRdb copy retains only in-frame clones and omits some. The sample holds around 600,000 clones, about an eighth seen once. Specimen: naive CD4+ T cells from blood. These receptors all come from a man aged 25-40 years with type 1 diabetes. The CDR3 runs from the conserved cysteine through the conserved F or W. The D gene is left open where the match is weak. A row's size may be missing; if present it is once, few, many or a size class.

>TRBJ2-4|TRBV4-1|NA|few
TGCGCCAGCAGCCAAGATCCGGGAGTACTAGCCAAAAACATTCAGTACTTC
CASSQDPGVLAKNIQYF
>TRBJ2-6|TRBV9|NA|NA
TGTGCCAGCAGCGTATCGTGGGTCTCTGGGGCCAACGTCCTGACTTTC
CASSVSWVSGANVLTF
>TRBJ1-2|TRBV9|NA|NA
TGTGCCAGCAGCGTTAGGGCGGGGCGTAGTGGCTACACCTTC
CASSVRAGRSGYTF
>TRBJ2-3|TRBV4-3|TRBD2|NA
TGCGCCAGCAGCCAAGAAACAGGCAGCGGGGGGATGATAACTACGCAGTATTTT
CASSQETGSGGMITTQYF
>TRBJ2-3|TRBV4-3|TRBD2|NA
TGCGCCAGCAGCGCCAATAGTCCTGCGGGGGGTAGGGCAGATACGCAGTATTTT
CASSANSPAGGRADTQYF
>TRBJ2-2|TRBV23-1|TRBD1|few
TGCGCCAGCAGTCAATCGACAGGGGCGAACACCGGGGAGCTGTTTTTT
CASSQSTGANTGELFF
>TRBJ1-1|TRBV6-5|NA|few
TGTGCCAGCACCCCCCGTCGGGACACTGAAGCTTTCTTT
CASTPRRDTEAFF
>TRBJ1-2|TRBV5-1|TRBD1|few
TGCGCCAGCAGCCAGGGGACAGCCTACACTAACTATGGCTACACCTTC
CASSQGTAYTNYGYTF
>TRBJ2-2|TRBV9|NA|few
TGTGCCAGCAGCGTAGCCGGGGAGCTGTTTTTT
CASSVAGELFF
>TRBJ1-2|TRBV10-3|TRBD1|NA
TGTGCCATCAGTTTCAAGGCGGGACAGGAACTCGGCTACACCTTC
CAISFKAGQELGYTF
>TRBJ2-3|TRBV10-3|NA|many
TGTGCCATCAGTGAGTCGACAGGCACAGATACGCAGTATTTT
CAISESTGTDTQYF
>TRBJ2-1|TRBV11-3|NA|few
TGTGCCAGCAGCCCATTGGTCAGTTCCTACAATGAGCAGTTCTTC
CASSPLVSSYNEQFF
>TRBJ1-2|TRBV10-2|NA|few
TGCGCCAGCAGTGAGTATCGGGCAGCGAGCTATGGCTACACCTTC
CASSEYRAASYGYTF
>TRBJ2-7|TRBV6-5|NA|few
TGTGCCAGCAGTTACGACAGAGCTACCTACGAGCAGTACTTC
CASSYDRATYEQYF
>TRBJ2-3|TRBV25-1|NA|few
TGTGCCAGCACCACCTCGGGGGCCGCCACAGATACGCAGTATTTT
CASTTSGAATDTQYF